This TCR beta chain stems from a study of blood T cells in healthy people across ages. The overall study: There was about one barcoded beta molecule captured by template switching per two T cells.

In germline, CDR1 is MNHEY, CDR2 SMNVEV (reference sequence). The CDR3 is made up of 13 amino acids. The V end was cut by 4 bases, the J end by 3 bases, with 9 bases between. Through a sample-barcoded 5' primer and a J-beta primer mix, a second PCR was run for roughly 6 to 12 cycles. TCRdb redid the calling of the 5' RACE reads with MiXCR, one entry per CDR3 protein. This sample has around 650,000 distinct CDR3 sequences, with over 40% found just once. This clonotype appeared many times. Material: blood. The clonotype comes from a man aged 80 or over in good health. The J gene is TRBJ2-5, the V gene TRBV27, with unresolved D. The CDR3 coding sequence is TGTGCCAGCAGTTCCCGGTTGGAAGAGACCCAGTACTTC. Protein sequence: CASSSRLEETQYF.